This entry lists 2 T cell receptor beta chains sequenced from one sample in a study of technical replicates of blood from a few donors. Clones were sequenced by immunoSEQ multiplex PCR, and TCRdb holds only the in-frame ones, with some missing. Seen here are 75,000 to 95,000 clones, just over 90% observed once, and the top ten hold approximately 0.28%. Sample: T cells isolated from PBMCs. The receptors here all came from a human donor in good health.

The chain joins TRBV19 to TRBJ1-1, with 7 nucleotides matching TRBD1. Per the germline V gene, CDR1 is LNHDA and CDR2 is SQIVND (reference sequence). This CDR3 contains 15 residues. V was clipped by 5 bases and J by 5 bases; unmatched bases: 11. CDR3 protein: CASSGRQGGLTEAFF. CDR3 nucleotide sequence: TGTGCCAGTAGTGGTCGACAGGGCGGGTTAACTGAAGCTTTCTTT. Full variable domain (missing parts from reference TRBV19 and TRBJ1-1): DGGITQSPKYLFRKEGQNVTLSCEQNLNHDAMYWYRQDPGQGLRLIYYSQIVNDFQKGDIAEGYSVSREKKESFPLTVTSAQKNPTAFYLCASSGRQGGLTEAFFGQGTRLTVV.

This chain uses TRBV11-3 with TRBJ2-1; 7 bases align to TRBD2. Losses at the gene ends were 4 bases for V and 0 bases for J; bases not matched to a gene: 9. The CDR3 is 17 amino acids. Germline V gene data show CDR1 as SGHNT and CDR2 as YENEEA. Written as DNA, the CDR3 is TGTGCCAGCAGCTCCTGGACTAGGGGAAGCTCCTACAATGAGCAGTTCTTC. Amino acid sequence: CASSSWTRGSSYNEQFF.